A single sample is the source of the 5 T cell receptor beta chains below, sequenced in a study of shared clonotypes between healthy human individuals. Sequencing was performed with immunoSEQ multiplex PCR; in TCRdb, only in-frame clones are kept and a portion is missing. The data contain around 940,000 clones, approximately 80% of them singletons. The sequenced sample consisted of memory CD4+ T cells sorted from blood. Subset: CD45RA-negative fraction. The receptors were gathered from a man between 18 and 35 years old in good health.

The chain recombines TRBV30 with TRBJ2-1; D might be TRBD2 (6 bases). Between the trimmed V and J ends, which lost 3 bases and 0 bases, there was a span of 15 bases. Germline V lookup: CDR1 GTSNPN, CDR2 SVGIG (reference sequence). This CDR3 spans 16 amino acids. The CDR3 reads CAWRGGLRGSYNEQFF. In DNA, the CDR3 is TGTGCCTGGAGGGGGGGACTGAGAGGCTCCTACAATGAGCAGTTCTTC.

This chain uses TRBV27 with TRBJ1-2; 10 bases are a match to TRBD1. J gave up 8 bases and V 3 bases, and 3 bases lay outside the gene matches. Looked up from germline, CDR1 is MNHEY and CDR2 is SMNVEV (reference sequence). The CDR3 is 13 amino acids. The CDR3 bases are TGTGCCAGCAGTTTGACAGGGGGCTGGGGCTACACCTTC. Translation gives CASSLTGGWGYTF.

The chain carries TRBV11-2 and TRBJ2-2; no clear D gene. The germline gives CDR1 SGHAT, CDR2 FQNNGV. CDR3 length: 13 residues. Trimming removed 4 bases at V and 5 bases at J, with 8 bases between. DNA for the CDR3: TGTGCCAGCAGCTACCCTGAAACCGGGGAGCTGTTTTTT. Its protein is CASSYPETGELFF.

The chain employs TRBV6-1 and TRBJ2-1, with D perhaps TRBD2 (5 bases). CDR1 and CDR2 from the germline V gene are MNHNS and SASEGT. This CDR3 has 17 residues. V dropped 1 base and J dropped 5 bases, with 18 bases sitting between them. The CDR3 coding sequence is TGTGCCAGCAGTGAAGGGACGGACTGGAAAATAAACAATGAGCAGTTCTTC. This codes for CASSEGTDWKINNEQFF.

The genes are TRBV5-1 and TRBJ2-3, with D possibly matching TRBD1 (5 bases). CDR1 is SGHRS, CDR2 YFSETQ, per germline. The V gene lost 4 bases and the J gene lost 2 bases, with 11 bases spanning the gap. This CDR3 is 14 amino acids long. CDR3: CASSQGRHTDTQYF. The CDR3 DNA reads TGCGCCAGCAGCCAGGGTAGACACACAGATACGCAGTATTTT.